This is a list of T cell receptor beta chains from one sample in a study of vaccination and CD4 T cells after COVID-19. These receptors are not linked to any known antigen. TCRdb reanalysed the PCR reads using MiXCR and keeps one entry per CDR3 protein. The sample has about 20,000 distinct CDR3 sequences; just under 55% are singletons. Sample: CD4+ T cells from blood, cultured in vitro. Receptors were obtained from a human donor who had recovered from COVID-19. Each CDR3 is given with its conserved first and last residue.

TRBJ2-5	TRBV29-1	12	CSVSAGGKTQYF
TRBJ2-2	TRBV12-3/TRBV12-4	16	CASSATRPADTGELFF
TRBJ2-1	TRBV6-4	13	CASRRDSYNEQFF
TRBJ2-7	TRBV20-1	14	CSARGLAGAYEQYF
TRBJ2-5	TRBV4-2	16	CASSWTGQGMKETQYF
TRBJ1-5	TRBV2	13	CASRGDSNQPQHF
TRBJ2-1	TRBV24-1	14	CATRGRGTGNEQFF
TRBJ1-2	TRBV28	16	CASSSPARGGLNGYTF
TRBJ1-4	TRBV7-9	16	CASSLGYRELNEKLFF
TRBJ1-2	TRBV6-1	12	CASRFRNYGYTF
TRBJ2-2	TRBV12-3/TRBV12-4	15	CASTLGGTNTGELFF
TRBJ1-5	TRBV20-1	16	CSARVAAGTVKQPQHF
TRBJ1-2	TRBV7-9	15	CASSLVGRAGYGYTF
TRBJ1-1	TRBV6-1	15	CASRPPDRGGTEAFF
TRBJ2-7	TRBV28	13	CASTGAHSYEQYF
TRBJ1-1	TRBV9	15	CASSRDPHRNTEAFF
TRBJ1-2	TRBV19	12	CASSIGPYGYTF
TRBJ1-2	TRBV28	14	CASTPHRVVHGYTF
TRBJ2-5	TRBV10-2	14	CASIQPGGSETQYF
TRBJ2-2	TRBV27	15	CASSPRRVEGGELFF
TRBJ2-7	TRBV7-9	16	CASSSSGGQGTYEQYF
TRBJ2-2	TRBV4-2	15	CTSSRIAGGVGELFF
TRBJ1-5	TRBV6-1	14	CASSDRGANQPQHF
TRBJ2-3	TRBV2	14	CASSTSWAEDTQYF
TRBJ1-2	TRBV6-1	13	CASKVGQGHGYTF
TRBJ1-4	TRBV5-6	12	CASSYRGQRQFF
TRBJ2-3	TRBV2	14	CASSATGSPDTQYF